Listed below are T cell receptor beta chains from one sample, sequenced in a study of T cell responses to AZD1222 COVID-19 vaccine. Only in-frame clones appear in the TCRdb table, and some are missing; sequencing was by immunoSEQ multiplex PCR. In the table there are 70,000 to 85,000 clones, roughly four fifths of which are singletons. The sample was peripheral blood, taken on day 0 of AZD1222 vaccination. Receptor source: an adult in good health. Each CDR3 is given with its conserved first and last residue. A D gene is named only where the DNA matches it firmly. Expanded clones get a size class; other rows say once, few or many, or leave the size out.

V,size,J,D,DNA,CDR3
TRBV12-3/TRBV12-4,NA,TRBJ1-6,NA,TGTGCCAGCAGTTCGGGGTGGGATTCACCCCTCCACTTT,CASSSGWDSPLHF
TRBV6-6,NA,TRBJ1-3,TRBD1,TGTGCCAGCAGTTTCGGACAGGTCTCTGGAAACACCATATATTTT,CASSFGQVSGNTIYF
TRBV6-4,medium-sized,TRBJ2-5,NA,TGTGCCAGCAGTCCTCAGGGAGGGGGCCAAGAGACCCAGTACTTC,CASSPQGGGQETQYF
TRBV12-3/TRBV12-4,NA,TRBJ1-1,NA,TGTGCCAGCAGTCGACAAACGAACACTGAAGCTTTCTTT,CASSRQTNTEAFF
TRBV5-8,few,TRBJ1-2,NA,TGTGCCAGCAGCTTGCGGCCATCTCCTGAGGTTGGCTACACCTTC,CASSLRPSPEVGYTF
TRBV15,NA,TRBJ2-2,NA,TGTGCCACCGGGACCCCGAACACCGGGGAGCTGTTTTTT,CATGTPNTGELFF
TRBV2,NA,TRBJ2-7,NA,TGTGCCAGCAGTGATAATCCCCAGGTCAGATCCTACGAGCAGTACTTC,CASSDNPQVRSYEQYF
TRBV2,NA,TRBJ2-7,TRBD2,TGTGCCAGCAGTGAGAAGTTTAGCGGGCGAGAGCAGTACTTC,CASSEKFSGREQYF
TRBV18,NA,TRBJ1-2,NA,TGTGCCAGCTCGAAAAATTCAGAGAACTATGGCTACACCTTC,CASSKNSENYGYTF
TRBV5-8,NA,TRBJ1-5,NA,TGTGCCAGCAGCCGACAGGTGTTAAATCAGCCCCAGCATTTT,CASSRQVLNQPQHF
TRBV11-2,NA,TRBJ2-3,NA,TGTGCCAGCAGTGGGGGAGTCCACGGACTCACAGATACGCAGTATTTT,CASSGGVHGLTDTQYF
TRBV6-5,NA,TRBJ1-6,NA,TGTGCTCCCCGTCAGGGTGATTCACCCCTCCACTTT,CAPRQGDSPLHF
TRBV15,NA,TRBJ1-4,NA,TGTGCCACCACGCGACATGGAACTAATGAAAAACTGTTTTTT,CATTRHGTNEKLFF
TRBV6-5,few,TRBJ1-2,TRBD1,TGTGCCAGCAACCTAGACAGGGGTACTGGCTACACCTTC,CASNLDRGTGYTF
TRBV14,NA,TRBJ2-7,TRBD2,TGTGCCAGCAGTCCGGGACTAAACTACGAGCAGTACTTC,CASSPGLNYEQYF
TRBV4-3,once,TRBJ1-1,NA,TGCGCCAGCAGCCAAGATAGCGGCCTGAACACTGAAGCTTTCTTT,CASSQDSGLNTEAFF
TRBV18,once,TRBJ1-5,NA,TGTGCCAGCTCGGTGTCAGAATATAGCAATCAGCCCCAGCATTTT,CASSVSEYSNQPQHF
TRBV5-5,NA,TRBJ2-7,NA,TGTGCCAGCAGCTTGGTGGTCAGCCAGGTATACGAGCAGTACTTC,CASSLVVSQVYEQYF
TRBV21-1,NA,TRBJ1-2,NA,TGTGCCAGCAGCAATGGGGGGCCGACGGCTGGCTACACCTTC,CASSNGGPTAGYTF
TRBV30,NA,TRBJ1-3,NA,TGTGCCTGGAAAGACCGCTCGCACTCTGGAAACACCATATATTTT,CAWKDRSHSGNTIYF
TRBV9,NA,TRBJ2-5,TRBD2,TGTGCCAGCAGCCCAGGGGCTAGCGGGGGGGCCCTGGAGACCCAGTACTTC,CASSPGASGGALETQYF
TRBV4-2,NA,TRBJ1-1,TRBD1,TGTGCCAGCAGCCAAGATCCCAGGGGGTACACTGAAGCTTTCTTT,CASSQDPRGYTEAFF
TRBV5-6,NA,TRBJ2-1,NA,TGTGCCAGCAGCTTGGGTCCCAGCGGTAACAATGAGCAGTTCTTC,CASSLGPSGNNEQFF
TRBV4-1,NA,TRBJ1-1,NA,TGCGCCAGCAGCCAACCTAAAAGCCGGGCCTTGGAAGGGGCTTTCTTT,CASSQPKSRALEGAFF
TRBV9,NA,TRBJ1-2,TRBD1,TGTGCCAGCAGCGTAGATCTTTCAGGACAGGGGGCCTCTGGCTACACCTTC,CASSVDLSGQGASGYTF
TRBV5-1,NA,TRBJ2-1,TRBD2,TGCGCCAGCAGCCCCCAGCTAGCGGACTACAATGAGCAGTTCTTC,CASSPQLADYNEQFF
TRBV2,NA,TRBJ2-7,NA,TGTGCCAGCAGTGGTTTCGCGGGCTACGAGCAGTACTTC,CASSGFAGYEQYF
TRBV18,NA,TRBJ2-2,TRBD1,TGTGCCAGCTCACCACAACGGACAGGGATAGGCGGGGAGCTGTTTTTT,CASSPQRTGIGGELFF
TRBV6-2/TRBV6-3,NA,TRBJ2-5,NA,TGTGCCAGCAGTTGGGTAGGGGCTACGTCCCAGTACTTC,CASSWVGATSQYF